This TCR beta chain was recorded in a study of identical twins. A universal primer site was incorporated via template switching, and the cDNA contained unique molecular identifiers. MiXCR was run by TCRdb on the 5' RACE reads, yielding one entry per CDR3 protein. Of roughly 770,000 distinct CDR3 sequences detected, 18% appear once; the ten largest clones hold roughly 13%. In this sample, this clonotype turned up a few times. What it recognizes is unknown. Study-wide points: Zero-insertion results could be subject to partial confounding by invariant MAIT and iNKT cells.

Germline CDR1 is SGHRS and CDR2 is YFSETQ. The CDR3 is 16 amino acids. The ends lost 5 bases at V and 9 bases at J; junction bases unmatched: 14. In addition, the sample was reused for a study of T cells expressing NK-cell markers.

V is TRBV5-1 and J is TRBJ2-1, with 10 bases matching TRBD2. The source is a woman aged 18-29 years in good health. The sample was PBMCs. CDR3 in amino acids: CASRASGGARSGEQFF. DNA of the CDR3: TGCGCCAGCAGGGCTAGCGGGGGCGCTCGCTCCGGTGAGCAGTTCTTC.